This TCR beta chain was found in a study of blood T cell repertoires in COVID-19 (dated by TCRdb to between 2020 and 2021). Regarding the research as a whole: Samples from collaborators originated in the United States, Italy and Spain and spanned both the acute and convalescent phases of COVID-19. Subjects who had been exposed to COVID-19, were actively infected with it, or had recovered from it provided the deeply sampled blood TCRbeta repertoires that made up the dataset. Nearly every sample came with metadata listing a de-identified subject ID, COVID-19 status, age in years and sex. The samples were drawn from the first 160 participants of the ongoing ImmuneRACE study and from over 950 subjects provided by 6 global collaborators. The repertoires were released in a freely available public database meant as a resource for research on the immune response to SARS-CoV-2. The material from the prospective study consisted of cDNA or gDNA derived from T cells, B-cell-depleted T cells, or PBMCs. Where available, HLA class I and class II types were obtained from metadata supplied by the sample provider rather than from assay-based typing.

TCRbeta CDR3 regions were amplified from genomic DNA using the immunoSEQ Assay, a bias-controlled multiplex PCR. As for the authors' bioinformatics: Nucleated cell counts per sample were estimated from amplification of reference gene primers within the assay. To quantify the absolute abundance of each unique TCRbeta CDR3 rearrangement, sequence reads were collapsed and filtered. For each sample, productive Simpson clonality was calculated as the square root of Simpson's diversity index over productive rearrangements. The source is immuneACCESS, and TCRdb retained only in-frame sequences with V and J called. Part of the clones is not carried over; for the studies checked, unresolved V genes explain less than half of this, and the remainder is unexplained. The V and J calls and clone size were taken over from that table, and D and trimming were inferred from the DNA. The sample records a few hundred thousand clones, approximately 85% of which are singletons. Together, the top ten hold just over 7% of the sample.

Beyond this particular receptor, the publication reports: The quantity of clinical and demographic metadata differed by source and by participant and was supplied without curation.

Each collaborating institution followed its own protocols to collect whole blood in K2EDTA tubes. For TCRbeta analysis, collaborator samples were shipped as frozen whole blood, as isolated PBMCs, or as DNA extracted from either sample type. Concerning this clone: No cognate antigen has been identified for it. No base quality values were provided; no much bigger clone lies one nucleotide off.

The sequencing input was peripheral blood. The sequence came from a human donor in a cohort sampled during active COVID-19.

The nucleotide sequence reads TGTGCCAGCAGCGCGATACCGGGACAGGGTTCTGGCTACACCTTC. This is translated as CASSAIPGQGSGYTF. The chain employs TRBV9 and TRBJ1-2; TRBD1 lines up with 9 middle nucleotides. The germline V and J ends show losses of 3 bases and 7 bases respectively, and no gene match explains 10 bases of the junction. Reading from cysteine to phenylalanine, the CDR3 counts 15 amino acids. Of the read, only the CDR3 DNA is kept; its 45 bases are in frame from base 1. CDR1 and CDR2 are drawn from the germline V gene: SGDLS, YYNGEE.